Below, 15 T cell receptor beta chains from the same sample are listed, as sequenced in a study of beta chain features in type 1 diabetes. The isolated RNA, all of it, was reverse transcribed, so expressed TCRB transcripts were what got sequenced. Produced via immunoSEQ multiplex PCR; TCRdb's table is partial and in-frame only. Seen here are approximately 24,000 clones, roughly half observed once, and the top ten hold 0.3%. These receptors' antigens are unknown. Whole-study findings and limits: Researchers report that Type 1 diabetes patients had moderately but significantly shorter TCRB CDR3s across all four CD4+ subsets.

Sequencing was carried out using stem cell memory CD4+ T cells from blood. All receptors derive from a man aged 25-45 years with type 1 diabetes.

In its sample, this clone was seen a few times. The J gene is TRBJ2-1, the V gene TRBV5-1, with 10 bases aligning to TRBD2. The length of the CDR3 is 16 residues. With 4 bases clipped from V and 6 bases from J, the junction kept 10 bases outside the gene matches. Germline V gene lookup returns CDR1 SGHRS and CDR2 YFSETQ. CDR3 coding DNA: TGCGCCAGCAGCGACGATAGCGGGGGGCCTACCAATGAGCAGTTCTTC. It codes for CASSDDSGGPTNEQFF.

The chain recombines TRBV7-9 with TRBJ2-5, with 7 bases aligning to TRBD1. This CDR3 has 12 residues. Losses at the gene ends were 11 bases for V and 1 base for J; bases not matched to a gene: 4. Germline-derived CDR1 and CDR2 are SEHNR and FQNEAQ (reference sequence). CDR3: CAVDRAQETQYF. The CDR3, as DNA: TGTGCCGTCGACAGGGCCCAAGAGACCCAGTACTTC. The variable domain in full, with the rest retrieved from reference TRBV7-9 and TRBJ2-5, is DTGVSQNPRHKITKRGQNVTFRCDPISEHNRLYWYRQTLGQGPEFLTYFQNEAQLEKSRLLSDRFSAERPKGSFSTLEIQRTEQGDSAMYLCAVDRAQETQYFGPGTRLLVL.

The chain recombines TRBV5-1 with TRBJ1-1; 9 positions agree with TRBD1. The CDR3 covers 15 residues. Germline CDR1 reads SGHRS; CDR2 reads YFSETQ. V gave up 6 bases and J gave up 3 bases; unmatched junction bases: 9. The DNA for the CDR3 is TGCGCCAGCAACGAAGGCCGGGACAGGGACACTGAAGCTTTCTTT. It specifies CASNEGRDRDTEAFF.

This clone was detected a few times. V is TRBV6-6 and J is TRBJ2-7, with unresolved D. This CDR3 has 16 residues. Germline loops: CDR1 MNHNY, CDR2 SVGAGI (reference sequence). V lost 2 bases and J lost 2, with 16 bases in between. CDR3 loop: CASSYALTGYPYEQYF. CDR3 DNA: TGTGCCAGCAGTTACGCATTGACGGGTTACCCCTACGAGCAGTACTTC.

The DNA of the CDR3 is TGTGCCAGTAGTATAGGCCGCGGGACAGGGTATGGCGAGCAGTACTTC. This codes for CASSIGRGTGYGEQYF. The chain employs TRBV19 and TRBJ2-7; 9 bases fit TRBD1. V gave up 1 base and J gave up 6 bases; unmatched junction bases: 10. Per germline, CDR1 LNHDA and CDR2 SQIVND (reference sequence). This CDR3 is built from 16 residues. Supplemented by reference TRBV19 and TRBJ2-7, the full variable domain reads DGGITQSPKYLFRKEGQNVTLSCEQNLNHDAMYWYRQDPGQGLRLIYYSQIVNDFQKGDIAEGYSVSREKKESFPLTVTSAQKNPTAFYLCASSIGRGTGYGEQYFGPGTRLTVT.

The chain joins TRBV11-3 to TRBJ1-1; 9 nucleotides align to TRBD1. CDR3 length: 15 residues. Germline loops: CDR1 SGHNT, CDR2 YENEEA. Losses at the gene ends were 5 bases for V and 1 base for J; bases not matched to a gene: 5. For the CDR3, the DNA is TGTGCCAGCAGCACCCGGGACAGGGCGAACACTGAAGCTTTCTTT. Amino acids: CASSTRDRANTEAFF.

The chain recombines TRBV11-3 with TRBJ2-1; TRBD1 matches 9 bases. J was trimmed by 14 bases and V by 5 bases; bases with no gene match: 10. The CDR3 length is 13 residues. Germline V gene sequence: CDR1 SGHNT, CDR2 YENEEA. The CDR3: CASSRLTGGPEFF. The CDR3 DNA is TGTGCCAGCAGCAGACTGACAGGGGGGCCGGAGTTCTTC.

The gene calls are TRBV18 and TRBJ2-7, with 11 positions matching TRBD1. The length of the CDR3 is 14 residues. V shed 6 bases, J shed 7 bases, and the junction held 8 bases outside the gene matches. The germline gives CDR1 KGHSH, CDR2 LQKENI. For the CDR3, the DNA is TGTGCCAGCTCCGCCGGGACAGGGGGAAGGGAGCAGTACTTC. Residues: CASSAGTGGREQYF.

This chain connects TRBV5-1 to TRBJ1-5; D is perhaps TRBD1 (6 bases). There are 14 residues in the CDR3. The germline V and J ends were trimmed by 4 bases and 3 bases, with 11 bases remaining between them. Germline V gene lookup returns CDR1 SGHRS and CDR2 YFSETQ. CDR3 amino acids: CASSPTGPNQPQHF. The CDR3 DNA follows: TGCGCCAGCAGCCCGACAGGTCCCAATCAGCCCCAGCATTTT.

The chain couples TRBV7-9 to TRBJ1-1, with 7 bases lining up with TRBD1. Germline CDR1 reads SEHNR; CDR2 reads FQNEAQ (reference sequence). The V gene end was trimmed by 1 base and the J gene end by 3 bases; junction bases not matched to a gene: 5. The CDR3 has 15 amino acids. CDR3 sequence: CASSLGDRPDTEAFF. For the CDR3, the DNA is TGTGCCAGCAGCTTAGGGGACAGACCGGACACTGAAGCTTTCTTT. Full variable domain (missing parts from reference TRBV7-9 and TRBJ1-1): DTGVSQNPRHKITKRGQNVTFRCDPISEHNRLYWYRQTLGQGPEFLTYFQNEAQLEKSRLLSDRFSAERPKGSFSTLEIQRTEQGDSAMYLCASSLGDRPDTEAFFGQGTRLTVV.

CDR3 sequence reads: CASSPLGAGEQYF. CDR3 bases: TGTGCCAGCTCACCCTTGGGGGCGGGCGAGCAGTACTTC. The rearrangement uses TRBV18 and TRBJ2-7; weak D call: TRBD1 (6 bases). The V gene's germline CDR1 is KGHSH and CDR2 LQKENI. V lost 3 bases to trimming and J lost 6 bases, with 12 bases between them. This CDR3 is 13 amino acids long.

The J gene is TRBJ2-7, the V gene TRBV5-4; 10 nucleotides line up with TRBD1. CDR3 length: 14 residues. Per the germline V gene, CDR1 is SGHNT and CDR2 is YYREEE (reference sequence). Trimming took 3 bases from V and 5 from J; bases not matched to a gene: 5. Here the CDR3 DNA reads TGTGCCAGCAGCTGGGGACAGGGGAGACACGAGCAGTACTTC. This codes for CASSWGQGRHEQYF.

The chain uses TRBV6-4 and TRBJ2-1, with 9 bases aligning to TRBD2. The CDR3 sequence is 15 residues long. V shed 3 bases and J 7 bases; nucleotides not matched to a gene: 7. Germline assignment: CDR1 MRHNA and CDR2 SNTAGT. The CDR3 loop reads CASSEGRGGRNEQFF. The CDR3 DNA reads as TGTGCCAGCAGTGAAGGGCGGGGGGGCCGGAATGAGCAGTTCTTC.

The chain links TRBV2 to TRBJ2-1, with 7 bases that match TRBD1. The CDR3 sequence is 15 residues long. Germline V lookup: CDR1 SNHLY, CDR2 FYNNEI. V was clipped by 1 base and J by 5 bases; unmatched bases: 5. CDR3 nucleotide sequence: TGTGCCAGCAGTGAAGGAGGGGGCCGAAACAATGAGCAGTTCTTC. This translates into CASSEGGGRNNEQFF.

The V gene is TRBV30, the J gene TRBJ1-6; 10 positions agree with TRBD1. Germline V gives CDR1 GTSNPN, CDR2 SVGIG (reference sequence). There are 13 residues in the CDR3. V lost 7 bases and J lost 8; bases outside the gene matches: 5. DNA of the CDR3: TGTGCCTATTTGACAGGGGGCTATTCACCCCTCCACTTT. Its translation: CAYLTGGYSPLHF.